The clone carrying this TCR beta chain has just a few counts. Its antigen is currently unknown. A single heparinised draw of around 110 mL on average was taken per donor. By way of CD45RO/CCR7/CD25/CD127/CD95/CD27, the CD4+ regulatory, stem cell-like memory, central memory and naive cells were sorted. J was trimmed by 3 bases and V by 1 base; bases with no gene match: 3. CDR3 size: 15 residues. Germline values: CDR1 SQVTM, CDR2 ANQGSEA. These data belong to a study of beta chain features in type 1 diabetes. Background on the study: Regarding age, gender and cell yields, patients proved similar to healthy donors.

The investigators reverse transcribed all of the isolated RNA, so they sequenced expressed TCRB transcripts. The method was immunoSEQ multiplex PCR; TCRdb's version includes in-frame clones alone and lacks a portion of them. This table has 300,000 to 350,000 clones, around 9.3% appearing once. General study points: Moderate yet significant TCRB CDR3 shortening was seen in Type 1 diabetes patients in all four CD4+ subsets. VDJ junctions in type 1 diabetes patients carried more deletions and fewer insertions.

Material: central memory CD4+ T cells from blood. V is TRBV29-1 and J is TRBJ2-6; 7 bases line up with TRBD1. The receptor comes from a man between 25 and 39 years old with type 1 diabetes. CDR3 protein: CSVEAPGGGANVLTF. The DNA of the CDR3 is TGCAGCGTTGAAGCTCCAGGGGGTGGGGCCAACGTCCTGACTTTC.